Shown below are 29 T cell receptor beta chains from a single sample sequenced in a study of T cell responses to AZD1222 COVID-19 vaccine. The data were produced by immunoSEQ multiplex PCR, yet TCRdb's version contains in-frame clones alone and is incomplete. This table has 120,000 or so clones, just over 85% appearing once. The specimen was peripheral blood, collected on day 0 of AZD1222 vaccination. Receptors originate from an adult in good health.

The table lists this clone with a count of one. In DNA form, the CDR3 reads TGTGCCAGCAGTCCCGACAGGTGGGATCAGCCCCAGCATTTT. Protein product: CASSPDRWDQPQHF. V gene TRBV28 combines with J gene TRBJ1-5; TRBD1 might be the D (6 bases). CDR1 is MDHEN, CDR2 SYDVKM, per germline. Trimming stripped 5 bases from V and 5 bases from J, with 13 bases between. This CDR3 contains 14 residues.

The rearrangement links TRBV15 to TRBJ2-3; D unclear. V was trimmed by 2 bases and J by 3 bases, leaving 6 bases between them. Germline CDR1 and CDR2: LNHNV and YYDKDF (reference sequence). The CDR3 length is 13 residues. The DNA for the CDR3 is TGTGCCACCAGCAGACCCCAAACAGATACGCAGTATTTT. It yields the protein CATSRPQTDTQYF.

The chain carries TRBV5-1 and TRBJ2-1, with a possible D match to TRBD2 (5 bases). Trimming pared 2 bases from V and 0 bases from J, leaving 6 bases between. The V gene's germline CDR1 is SGHRS and CDR2 YFSETQ. The CDR3 is 14 amino acids. This CDR3 reads CASSFGSSYNEQFF. As DNA, the CDR3 is TGCGCCAGCAGCTTTGGGAGCTCCTACAATGAGCAGTTCTTC.

This chain joins TRBV9 and TRBJ2-3; D remains ambiguous. Germline V lookup: CDR1 SGDLS, CDR2 YYNGEE. The CDR3 consists of 15 residues. V gave up 3 bases and J gave up 2 bases, with 13 bases separating them. CDR3 loop: CASSASPQHTDTQYF. Written as DNA, the CDR3 is TGTGCCAGCAGCGCGAGCCCGCAGCACACAGATACGCAGTATTTT.

A single count supports this clone. The V and J genes are TRBV19 and TRBJ1-1; possible D gene TRBD1, 5 bases. From germline, CDR1 is LNHDA and CDR2 SQIVND (reference sequence). V dropped 6 bases and J dropped 3 bases, with 17 bases sitting between them. The CDR3 is made up of 15 amino acids. Written as DNA, the CDR3 is TGTGCCAGTAGCCCTCGTGGCAGGGTGGACACTGAAGCTTTCTTT. This gives the protein CASSPRGRVDTEAFF. The full variable domain, its missing parts supplied by reference TRBV19 and TRBJ1-1, is DGGITQSPKYLFRKEGQNVTLSCEQNLNHDAMYWYRQDPGQGLRLIYYSQIVNDFQKGDIAEGYSVSREKKESFPLTVTSAQKNPTAFYLCASSPRGRVDTEAFFGQGTRLTVV.

This clone was seen only once. The chain has TRBV14 and TRBJ1-2, with a tentative D call TRBD1 (6 bases). V shed 8 bases and J shed 1 base, with 35 bases lying between them. There are 21 residues in the CDR3. CDR1 and CDR2 from the germline V gene are SGHDN and FVKESK. CDR3 in amino acids: CASFRGPPAFRSEALNYGYTF. Written as DNA, the CDR3 is TGTGCCAGCTTTCGGGGGCCCCCGGCCTTTAGGTCGGAGGCTCTTAACTATGGCTACACCTTC.

The chain links TRBV27 to TRBJ2-7; possible D gene TRBD2, 5 bases. V lost 6 bases to trimming and J lost 0 bases, with 15 bases between them. CDR1 MNHEY and CDR2 SMNVEV come from the germline V gene (reference sequence). The CDR3 length is 15 residues. In nucleotides, the CDR3 is TGTGCCAGCAGCCAGCCAGGACTGAGCTCCTACGAGCAGTACTTC. Translated, it gives CASSQPGLSSYEQYF.

The chain joins TRBV24-1 to TRBJ2-1; 10 positions agree with TRBD1. After removal of 5 bases from V and 5 bases from J, the junction contained 11 bases not matched to a gene. CDR1 and CDR2 (germline): KGHDR, SFDVKD. This CDR3 comprises 17 residues. CDR3 protein: CATSAASGQGTNNEQFF. The CDR3 DNA sequence: TGTGCCACCAGTGCCGCTTCGGGACAGGGGACTAACAATGAGCAGTTCTTC.

The chain has TRBV5-4 and TRBJ2-4; 7 bases match TRBD1. Germline values: CDR1 SGHNT, CDR2 YYREEE (reference sequence). The ends lost 1 base at V and 2 bases at J; junction bases unmatched: 6. The CDR3 has 16 amino acids. For the CDR3, the DNA is TGTGCCAGCAGCTTGTTAAGGGGGCTGACCAAAAACATTCAGTACTTC. Protein: CASSLLRGLTKNIQYF. Looking up the rest from reference TRBV5-4 and TRBJ2-4 gives the full variable domain: ETGVTQSPTHLIKTRGQQVTLRCSSQSGHNTVSWYQQALGQGPQFIFQYYREEENGRGNFPPRFSGLQFPNYSSELNVNALELDDSALYLCASSLLRGLTKNIQYFGAGTRLSVL.

The J gene is TRBJ2-5, the V gene TRBV27; the D is unclear. The V gene lost 6 bases and the J gene lost 5 bases, with 7 bases spanning the gap. CDR3 length equals 11 residues. Per the germline V gene, CDR1 is MNHEY and CDR2 is SMNVEV (reference sequence). The CDR3 nucleotides read TGTGCCAGCAGAAGAGAGGAGACCCAGTACTTC. It is translated as CASRREETQYF.

The rearrangement links TRBV11-3 to TRBJ1-6, with a tentative D call TRBD1 (6 bases). The V gene lost 5 bases and the J gene lost 7 bases, with 9 bases spanning the gap. The CDR3 totals 13 residues. CDR1 and CDR2 (germline): SGHNT, YENEEA. The CDR3 sequence: CASSRGVNSPLHF. DNA of the CDR3: TGTGCCAGCAGCAGGGGGGTCAATTCACCCCTCCACTTT.

V is TRBV19 and J is TRBJ2-7, with D tentatively TRBD2 (6 bases). V lost 3 bases to trimming and J lost 3 bases, with 18 bases between them. From germline, CDR1 is LNHDA and CDR2 SQIVND (reference sequence). This CDR3 comprises 16 residues. The DNA of the CDR3 is TGTGCCAGTAGTATGATGGGGAGGACGACGTACTACGAGCAGTACTTC. Translating gives CASSMMGRTTYYEQYF. The complete variable domain, with remaining parts taken from reference TRBV19 and TRBJ2-7, reads DGGITQSPKYLFRKEGQNVTLSCEQNLNHDAMYWYRQDPGQGLRLIYYSQIVNDFQKGDIAEGYSVSREKKESFPLTVTSAQKNPTAFYLCASSMMGRTTYYEQYFGPGTRLTVT.

The chain recombines TRBV29-1 with TRBJ2-2, with TRBD1 matching over 10 bases. J gave up 4 bases and V 2 bases, and 16 bases lay outside the gene matches. Germline CDR1 and CDR2: SQVTM and ANQGSEA. The CDR3 totals 19 residues. The CDR3 DNA is TGCAGCGTTGAACTACAAGTGAGACAGGGGGCGGGTCTCACCGGGGAGCTGTTTTTT. This sequence encodes CSVELQVRQGAGLTGELFF.

J is TRBJ1-6 and V is TRBV11-2; D is perhaps TRBD1 (5 bases). This CDR3 has 14 residues. V lost 1 base and J lost 9, with 10 bases in between. Per germline, CDR1 SGHAT and CDR2 FQNNGV. CDR3 DNA: TGTGCCAGCAGCTTAGGTGGGGGAAGTTCACCCCTCCACTTT. Its translation is CASSLGGGSSPLHF.

The chain combines TRBV7-2 with TRBJ1-2; a weak D match, TRBD1 (6 bases). CDR1 and CDR2 from the germline V gene are SGHTA and FQGNSA. Trimming took 5 bases from V and 8 from J, leaving 21 bases between them. This CDR3 has 15 residues. The CDR3 spells CASSPSVGGAGGYTF. The CDR3 DNA sequence: TGTGCCAGCAGCCCCTCGGTCGGGGGCGCTGGGGGCTACACCTTC.

The rearrangement uses TRBV9 and TRBJ2-2; 9 bases are shared with TRBD2. The CDR3 totals 16 residues. The germline V gene has CDR1 SGDLS and CDR2 YYNGEE. The J segment lost 6 bases and the V segment lost 4 bases, leaving 10 bases of the junction unmatched. The CDR3: CASSSKAGGNAGELFF. CDR3 nucleotides: TGTGCCAGCAGCTCGAAAGCGGGGGGAAATGCCGGGGAGCTGTTTTTT.

The V call is TRBV19, the J call TRBJ2-7, with 13 bases fitting TRBD2. The CDR3 totals 15 residues. Germline CDR1 reads LNHDA; CDR2 reads SQIVND (reference sequence). Trimming removed 5 bases from V and 3 bases from J; junction bases left unmatched: 4. DNA of the CDR3: TGTGCCAGTAGTTCCGGGACTAGCGGGAACTACGAGCAGTACTTC. Translation: CASSSGTSGNYEQYF.

The gene calls are TRBV19 and TRBJ1-1; maybe TRBD1 (6 bases). V was trimmed by 1 base and J by 3 bases, leaving 15 bases between them. This CDR3 is built from 16 residues. Germline CDR1 is LNHDA and CDR2 is SQIVND (reference sequence). The chain's CDR3 is CASSIVTGPGDTEAFF. For the CDR3, the DNA is TGTGCCAGTAGTATAGTCACCGGACCAGGGGACACTGAAGCTTTCTTT.

The chain employs TRBV10-2 and TRBJ2-7; 8 bases are shared with TRBD2. This CDR3 is built from 14 residues. Losses at the gene ends were 9 bases for V and 2 bases for J; bases not matched to a gene: 9. Germline values: CDR1 WSHSY, CDR2 SAAADI. The CDR3 protein is CASFLTSGAYEQYF. The CDR3 DNA reads TGCGCCAGTTTCCTCACTAGCGGAGCCTACGAGCAGTACTTC.

The chain employs TRBV11-2 and TRBJ1-5; weak D call: TRBD1 (6 bases). The CDR3 has 15 amino acids. The germline V gene encodes CDR1 SGHAT and CDR2 FQNNGV. V lost 4 bases and J 0 bases, leaving 10 bases between the germline ends. The CDR3 DNA follows: TGTGCCAGCAGCTCAGGGGAGGATAGCAATCAGCCCCAGCATTTT. Its translation is CASSSGEDSNQPQHF. Combining the CDR3 with reference TRBV11-2 and TRBJ1-5 gives the whole variable domain EAGVAQSPRYKIIEKRQSVAFWCNPISGHATLYWYQQILGQGPKLLIQFQNNGVVDDSQLPKDRFSAERLKGVDSTLKIQPAKLEDSAVYLCASSSGEDSNQPQHFGDGTRLSIL.

The gene calls are TRBV7-9 and TRBJ1-5; D might be TRBD1 (5 bases). V was clipped by 1 base and J by 3 bases, with 10 bases between them. Per the germline V gene, CDR1 is SEHNR and CDR2 is FQNEAQ (reference sequence). This CDR3 contains 15 residues. CDR3 protein: CASSLGTGNNQPQHF. CDR3 bases: TGTGCCAGCAGCTTAGGTACAGGCAACAATCAGCCCCAGCATTTT.

This chain joins TRBV10-1 and TRBJ2-5; 8 positions agree with TRBD2. With V trimmed by 7 bases and J by 4 bases, 11 bases remained unmatched. Germline V gene lookup returns CDR1 WNHNN and CDR2 SYGVQD (reference sequence). The length of the CDR3 is 15 residues. CDR3 protein: CASNRGGGCRETQYF. Here the CDR3 DNA reads TGCGCCAGCAACCGGGGGGGAGGATGCAGAGAGACCCAGTACTTC.

This chain joins TRBV2 and TRBJ1-1, with 7 bases lining up with TRBD1. Trimming took 6 bases from V and 1 from J; bases not matched to a gene: 5. The CDR3 contains 14 residues. Germline CDR1 SNHLY, CDR2 FYNNEI. CDR3: CASSKGQRNTEAFF. The CDR3 DNA is TGTGCCAGCAGCAAGGGACAGCGGAACACTGAAGCTTTCTTT.

In this sample, this clone turned up a few times. The rearrangement links TRBV30 to TRBJ1-1; D gene ambiguous. The CDR3 loop spans 13 amino acids. V shed 0 bases and J shed 4 bases, with 9 bases lying between them. CDR1 and CDR2 (germline): GTSNPN, SVGIG (reference sequence). The CDR3 nucleotides are TGTGCCTGGAGTGTAAGCCAGAGCACTGAAGCTTTCTTT. The encoded protein is CAWSVSQSTEAFF.

This sequence joins TRBV5-5 and TRBJ1-6; no definite D call. Germline V CDR1 and CDR2: SGHKS, YYEKEE (reference sequence). V lost 4 bases and J 6 bases, leaving 11 bases between the germline ends. CDR3 size: 14 residues. CDR3 region: CASSVKAGNSPLHF. Written as DNA, the CDR3 is TGTGCCAGCAGCGTCAAAGCGGGTAATTCACCCCTCCACTTT.

The chain combines TRBV20-1 with TRBJ2-3; unclear D gene. The CDR3 totals 11 residues. Trimming cost V 6 bases and J 5 bases, with 9 bases left between them. The V gene's germline CDR1 is DFQATT and CDR2 SNEGSKA (reference sequence). The CDR3 sequence: CSARIQDTQYF. The CDR3 DNA sequence: TGCAGTGCCCGAATCCAAGATACGCAGTATTTT.

The gene calls are TRBV18 and TRBJ2-7; 7 positions match TRBD2. The junction had 4 bases not matched to a gene; V was cut back by 0 bases and J by 2 bases. From germline, CDR1 is KGHSH and CDR2 LQKENI. The CDR3 extends over 15 amino acids. CDR3 sequence: CASSPPTAGAYEQYF. CDR3 in DNA: TGTGCCAGCTCACCACCGACCGCGGGGGCCTACGAGCAGTACTTC. The complete variable domain, with remaining parts taken from reference TRBV18 and TRBJ2-7, reads NAGVMQNPRHLVRRRGQEARLRCSPMKGHSHVYWYRQLPEEGLKFMVYLQKENIIDESGMPKERFSAEFPKEGPSILRIQQVVRGDSAAYFCASSPPTAGAYEQYFGPGTRLTVT.

This clone showed up just a few times. This chain connects TRBV29-1 to TRBJ2-7, with unresolved D. This CDR3 is 15 amino acids long. CDR1 is SQVTM, CDR2 ANQGSEA, per germline. V was trimmed by 1 base and J by 6 bases, leaving 19 bases between them. The CDR3 sequence is CSVEAPASRGFEQYF. CDR3 DNA sequence: TGCAGCGTTGAAGCCCCGGCAAGTCGAGGATTCGAGCAGTACTTC.

The rearrangement joins TRBV28 to TRBJ1-2, with 9 positions matching TRBD1. CDR3 length: 14 amino acids. Germline V gives CDR1 MDHEN, CDR2 SYDVKM. J gave up 4 bases and V 6 bases, and 6 bases lay outside the gene matches. The CDR3, as DNA: TGTGCCAGCAGCTCAGGACAGGGGAGCTATGGCTACACCTTC. Protein product: CASSSGQGSYGYTF.